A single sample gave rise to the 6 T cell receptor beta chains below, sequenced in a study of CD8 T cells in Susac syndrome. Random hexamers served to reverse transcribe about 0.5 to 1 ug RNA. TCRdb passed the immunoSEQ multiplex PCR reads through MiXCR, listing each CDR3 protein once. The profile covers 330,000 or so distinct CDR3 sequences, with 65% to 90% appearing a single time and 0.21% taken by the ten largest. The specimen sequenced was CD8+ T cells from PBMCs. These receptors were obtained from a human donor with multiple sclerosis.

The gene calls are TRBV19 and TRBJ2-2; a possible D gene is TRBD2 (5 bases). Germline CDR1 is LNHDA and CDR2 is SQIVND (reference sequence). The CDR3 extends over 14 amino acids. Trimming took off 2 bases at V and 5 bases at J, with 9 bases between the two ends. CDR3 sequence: CASSIPDLTGELFF. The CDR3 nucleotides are TGTGCCAGTAGTATACCGGACTTGACCGGGGAGCTGTTTTTT.

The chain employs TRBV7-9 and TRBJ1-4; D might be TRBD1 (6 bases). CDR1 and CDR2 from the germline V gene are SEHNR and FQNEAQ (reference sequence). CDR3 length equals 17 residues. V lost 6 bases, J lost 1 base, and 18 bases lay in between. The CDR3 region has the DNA TGTGCCAGCAGTCGTACGCTGATACAGGGAACTAATGAAAAACTGTTTTTT. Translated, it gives CASSRTLIQGTNEKLFF.

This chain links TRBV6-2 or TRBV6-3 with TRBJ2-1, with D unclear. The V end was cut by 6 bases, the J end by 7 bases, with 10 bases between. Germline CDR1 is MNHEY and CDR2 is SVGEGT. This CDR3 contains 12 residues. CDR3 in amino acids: CASRLIENEQFF. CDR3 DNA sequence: TGTGCCAGCAGGCTGATTGAAAATGAGCAGTTCTTC.

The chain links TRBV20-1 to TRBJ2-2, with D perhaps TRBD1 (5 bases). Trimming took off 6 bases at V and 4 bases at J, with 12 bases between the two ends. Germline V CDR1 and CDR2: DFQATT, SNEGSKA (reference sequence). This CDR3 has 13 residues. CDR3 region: CSAIAGFTGELFF. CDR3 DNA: TGCAGTGCCATTGCAGGGTTCACCGGGGAGCTGTTTTTT.

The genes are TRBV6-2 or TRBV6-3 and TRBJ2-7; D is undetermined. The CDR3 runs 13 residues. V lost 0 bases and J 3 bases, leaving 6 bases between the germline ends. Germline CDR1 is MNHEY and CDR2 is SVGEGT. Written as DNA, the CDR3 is TGTGCCAGCAGTTACTCGAATCTCTACGAGCAGTACTTC. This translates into CASSYSNLYEQYF.

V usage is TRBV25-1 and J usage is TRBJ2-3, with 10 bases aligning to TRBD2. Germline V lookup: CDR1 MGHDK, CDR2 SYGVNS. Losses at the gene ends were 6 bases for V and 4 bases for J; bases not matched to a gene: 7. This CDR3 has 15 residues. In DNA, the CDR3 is TGTGCCAGCAGCCTTCCTAGCGGGAGCTCAGATACGCAGTATTTT. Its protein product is CASSLPSGSSDTQYF.